The 9 T cell receptor beta chains below all came from one sample that was sequenced in a study of cytomegalovirus exposure and HLA in healthy donors (dated by TCRdb to about 2017). Libraries were constructed by the immunoSEQ multiplex PCR assay. The multiplex PCR relied on a mix of 60 forward primers for TCR Vbeta segments and 13 reverse primers for TCR Jbeta segments. TCRdb took over this immuneACCESS table, retaining in-frame rearrangements with V and J assigned. Such tables are incomplete; in checked studies, under half of the missing clones stem from an unresolved V gene, and the remainder is unexplained. For this sample there are about 200,000 clones; around 83% appear just once. The top ten hold around 6% of the sample. Input material: PBMCs. The receptors shown here come from a woman in her 50s in good health and CMV-seropositive.

To note about this clone: The identical CDR3 is also encoded by other nucleotide sequences in the sample. This chain joins TRBV6-5 and TRBJ2-7, with 11 bases identical to TRBD2. V lost 5 bases, J lost 2 bases, and 5 bases stayed unmatched. The CDR3 spans 15 residues. Germline CDR1 MNHEY, CDR2 SVGAGI. This CDR3 is CASSLTSGGTYEQYF. In DNA form, the CDR3 reads TGTGCCAGCAGTCTTACTAGCGGGGGTACCTACGAGCAGTACTTC.

This clone was picked up a small number of times. The gene calls are TRBV28 and TRBJ1-5; D is possibly TRBD1 (5 bases). This CDR3 spans 18 amino acids. Germline-derived CDR1 and CDR2 are MDHEN and SYDVKM. V was cut by 0 bases and J by 0 bases, with 15 bases left in between. The CDR3 DNA sequence: TGTGCCAGCAGTTTATGGGGGGAGGGAGAGTATAGCAATCAGCCCCAGCATTTT. Residues: CASSLWGEGEYSNQPQHF. Full variable domain (missing parts from reference TRBV28 and TRBJ1-5): DVKVTQSSRYLVKRTGEKVFLECVQDMDHENMFWYRQDPGLGLRLIYFSYDVKMKEKGDIPEGYSVSREKKERFSLILESASTNQTSMYLCASSLWGEGEYSNQPQHFGDGTRLSIL.

The V call is TRBV2, the J call TRBJ1-2; 7 nucleotides align to TRBD1. This CDR3 contains 13 residues. J lost 6 bases, V lost 6 bases, and 7 bases had no gene match. The germline gives CDR1 SNHLY, CDR2 FYNNEI. CDR3 residues: CASSPLTGDGYTF. The DNA for the CDR3 is TGTGCCAGCAGCCCCCTAACAGGGGATGGCTACACCTTC.

The chain uses TRBV10-3 and TRBJ1-5; D may be TRBD1 (6 bases). CDR1 and CDR2 from the germline V gene are ENHRY and SYGVKD. V gave up 6 bases and J gave up 2 bases, with 8 bases separating them. The CDR3 has 13 residues. CDR3 nucleotides: TGTGCCATCAGCCGACAGGGCAATCAGCCCCAGCATTTT. Its protein is CAISRQGNQPQHF.

The rearrangement joins TRBV6-5 to TRBJ1-1; D is unresolved. The V gene's germline CDR1 is MNHEY and CDR2 SVGAGI. V shed 0 bases and J shed 4 bases, with 9 bases lying between them. This CDR3 is 14 amino acids long. CDR3 nucleotide sequence: TGTGCCAGCAGTTACTCATATGGCGGCACTGAAGCTTTCTTT. Encoded protein: CASSYSYGGTEAFF.

This clone was detected only once. The rearrangement links TRBV4-1 to TRBJ1-4, with D uncertain. Germline V gives CDR1 MGHRA, CDR2 YSYEKL. V was cut by 1 base and J by 4 bases, with 7 bases left in between. The CDR3 has 14 residues. The DNA for the CDR3 is TGCGCCAGCAGCCAAGGGAACAGTAATGAAAAACTGTTTTTT. It translates to CASSQGNSNEKLFF.

This clone was counted a few times. The J gene is TRBJ1-2, the V gene TRBV28; 8 bases are a match to TRBD1. Germline CDR1 and CDR2: MDHEN and SYDVKM. J gave up 3 bases and V 6 bases, and 9 bases lay outside the gene matches. The CDR3 extends over 15 amino acids. Here the CDR3 DNA reads TGTGCCAGCAGCCTACAGGGGGTAAAGGACTATGGCTACACCTTC. Protein product: CASSLQGVKDYGYTF.

This clone came up once. The chain has TRBV27 and TRBJ1-2; TRBD1 might be the D (5 bases). This CDR3 is 17 amino acids long. The V gene lost 5 bases and the J gene lost 2 bases, with 21 bases spanning the gap. Germline CDR1 MNHEY, CDR2 SMNVEV (reference sequence). CDR3: CASSPTRAFTTNYGYTF. Here the CDR3 DNA reads TGTGCCAGCAGTCCAACCAGGGCCTTTACTACGAACTATGGCTACACCTTC.

Comment on this clone: Because the CDR3's place on the DNA is in doubt, the DNA is left out and the CDR3 is given as listed by TCRdb. The rearrangement joins TRBV27 to TRBJ2-7; the D call of TRBD1 is as the table states it, not checked on the DNA. Germline CDR1 and CDR2: MNHEY and SMNVEV (reference sequence). The CDR3 length equals 15 residues, ends included. The CDR3 spells CASSSSTGAGYEQYF.